This TCR beta chain came from a study of T cell clonality in common variable immunodeficiency. Study-wide points: Patient heterogeneity in the CVID cohort limited correlations between repertoire features and clinical complications.

The V and J ends lost 1 base and 3 bases, in that order; junction bases with no gene match: 6. The length of the CDR3 is 16 residues. Per germline, CDR1 SGHVS and CDR2 FQNEAQ. Sequencing was performed with immunoSEQ multiplex PCR; in TCRdb, only in-frame clones are kept and a portion is missing. The data show 50,000 to 60,000 clones, with none appearing a single time. For this clone: Its matching antigen is unknown. The read is 3 residues too short to cover the CDR3 end, so that end is filled in from the germline J gene.

The J gene is TRBJ2-5, the V gene TRBV7-8, with 9 bases identical to TRBD2. Specimen: peripheral blood mononuclear cells. The sequence was obtained from a person between 18 and 69 years old in good health. The CDR3 bases that were read are TGTGCCAGCAGCTTAGAGGGTGCGGGAGGGAAAGAGACC. Residues: CASSLEGAGGKET. The full-length CDR3 reads as CASSLEGAGGKETQYF.